A single sample gave rise to the 8 T cell receptor beta chains below, sequenced in a study of T cell responses to AZD1222 COVID-19 vaccine (dated by TCRdb to the early 2020s). Libraries were made using the immunoSEQ multiplex PCR assay. TCRdb took over this immuneACCESS table, retaining in-frame rearrangements with V and J assigned. Such tables are incomplete; in checked studies, under half of the missing clones stem from an unresolved V gene, and the remainder is unexplained. The sample includes just over 150,000 clones, with about nine tenths observed a single time. Less than 2% of the sample comes from the top ten. The time point label corresponds to: baseline before first vaccination. Sequencing was performed on peripheral blood, taken on day 0 of AZD1222 vaccination. The receptors shown here come from an adult in good health.

J is TRBJ2-7 and V is TRBV10-2, with D hard to call. Germline CDR1 and CDR2: WSHSY and SAAADI. The CDR3 has 14 residues. V was cut by 3 bases and J by 3 bases, with 12 bases left in between. CDR3 bases: TGCGCCAGCAGTGACAGGCCTTTCGGCTACGAGCAGTACTTC. Protein sequence: CASSDRPFGYEQYF.

The V gene is TRBV6-2 or TRBV6-3, the J gene TRBJ2-4; tentative D call: TRBD2 (6 bases). The length of the CDR3 is 15 residues. The germline gives CDR1 MNHEY, CDR2 SVGEGT. Trimming removed 2 bases at V and 7 bases at J, with 15 bases between. CDR3 loop: CASSYMEDGGNIQYF. The CDR3 coding sequence is TGTGCCAGCAGTTACATGGAAGATGGAGGGAACATTCAGTACTTC.

The genes are TRBV7-2 and TRBJ2-1; the match to TRBD2 covers 14 bases. The CDR3 sequence is 18 residues long. The germline V gene encodes CDR1 SGHTA and CDR2 FQGNSA. After removal of 5 bases from V and 1 base from J, the junction contained 7 bases not matched to a gene. The CDR3 bases are TGTGCCAGCAGCCCGGGACTAGCGGGAGACAAGTCCTACAATGAGCAGTTCTTC. Translated, it gives CASSPGLAGDKSYNEQFF.

This rearrangement joins TRBV6-6 to TRBJ1-5; no firm D call. CDR3 length: 16 residues. Germline assignment: CDR1 MNHNY and CDR2 SVGAGI (reference sequence). V lost 10 bases and J 1 base, leaving 20 bases between the germline ends. This CDR3 reads CATLVGVGSSNQPQHF. CDR3 DNA: TGTGCCACCCTTGTGGGTGTGGGGAGCAGCAATCAGCCCCAGCATTTT.

The rearrangement links TRBV19 to TRBJ1-5, with D possibly being TRBD1 (6 bases). Deletions cut 5 bases from V and 3 bases from J, with 26 bases between. Germline assignment: CDR1 LNHDA and CDR2 SQIVND (reference sequence). This CDR3 comprises 19 residues. The CDR3 nucleotides are TGTGCCAGTAGTGTCGGAACTAGAGTGGGGGGGGCGATCAATCAGCCCCAGCATTTT. It translates to CASSVGTRVGGAINQPQHF.

The chain joins TRBV6-2 or TRBV6-3 to TRBJ2-2; 7 nucleotides line up with TRBD2. The CDR3 has 16 amino acids. With 2 bases clipped from V and 1 base from J, the junction kept 4 bases outside the gene matches. Germline V gene data show CDR1 as MNHEY and CDR2 as SVGEGT. The CDR3 DNA reads TGTGCCAGCAGTTACGGTGCTAGCGGGAACACCGGGGAGCTGTTTTTT. Its protein is CASSYGASGNTGELFF.

The V call is TRBV9, the J call TRBJ1-1; D perhaps matches TRBD1 (5 bases). Trimming took off 3 bases at V and 1 base at J, with 10 bases between the two ends. Germline V gene sequence: CDR1 SGDLS, CDR2 YYNGEE. CDR3 length: 14 residues. The CDR3 is CASSGGLQNTEAFF. For the CDR3, the DNA is TGTGCCAGCAGCGGGGGGTTACAGAACACTGAAGCTTTCTTT.

V and J are TRBV4-1 and TRBJ1-2, with D possibly being TRBD1 (5 bases). Germline lookup yields CDR1 MGHRA and CDR2 YSYEKL. This CDR3 has 17 residues. The V and J ends lost 1 base and 1 base respectively, with 16 bases between them. CDR3 loop: CASSQVPSRQRNYGYTF. As DNA, the CDR3 is TGCGCCAGCAGCCAAGTTCCTTCGCGACAGCGTAACTATGGCTACACCTTC.